Shown below are 6 T cell receptor beta chains from a single sample sequenced in a study of identical twins. TCRdb processed the 5' RACE reads anew with MiXCR; each CDR3 protein has one entry. The sample records 280,000 or so distinct CDR3 sequences, under 9% being singletons. These records were also assigned to another study, of yellow fever vaccine responses in identical twins.

Specimen: memory (CD45RO+) T cells sorted from blood. Receptors originate from a woman aged 18 to 35 in good health.

The sample holds many counts of this clonotype. The CDR3 loop reads CASSLPLAGGTGELFF. DNA for the CDR3: TGTGCCAGCAGTTTACCGCTAGCGGGAGGGACCGGGGAGCTGTTTTTT. This chain joins TRBV12-3 or TRBV12-4 and TRBJ2-2; the match to TRBD2 covers 12 bases. The CDR3 is 16 amino acids. J lost 5 bases, V lost 2 bases, and 3 bases had no gene match.

The table lists this clonotype with a few counts. V gene TRBV4-2 combines with J gene TRBJ2-6; D is uncertain. V was shortened by 7 bases and J by 2 bases, with 15 bases between the two germline ends. The CDR3 has 16 amino acids. CDR1 is LGHNA and CDR2 is YNFKEQ in the germline V gene. CDR3 protein: CASTNTPGTGANVLTF. The DNA for the CDR3 is TGTGCCAGCACTAACACCCCGGGCACTGGGGCCAACGTCCTGACTTTC.

This clonotype was counted a few times. CDR3: CASSFRTSGEGEQFF. CDR3 DNA: TGCGCCAGCAGCTTTAGGACTAGCGGGGAAGGTGAGCAGTTCTTC. The rearrangement joins TRBV5-1 to TRBJ2-1, with 12 bases lining up with TRBD2. CDR1 SGHRS and CDR2 YFSETQ come from the germline V gene. The CDR3 sequence is 15 residues long. V lost 2 bases and J lost 9; bases outside the gene matches: 6.

As regards this clonotype: At one end, the junction sequence differs from germline, possibly due to a read error. The chain employs TRBV5-1 and TRBJ2-7; TRBD2 agrees at 10 bases. Germline V gene data show CDR1 as SGHRS and CDR2 as YFSETQ. The CDR3 totals 16 residues. This chain's CDR3 is CASSLGASGRPHDQYF. For the CDR3, the DNA is TGCGCCAGCAGCTTGGGGGCTAGCGGGAGACCCCACGATCAGTACTTC.

The table lists this clonotype with many counts. The J gene is TRBJ1-2, the V gene TRBV20-1; D remains unclear. The CDR3 is made up of 13 amino acids. The ends were cut back, 4 bases at V and 0 bases at J, with 9 bases in the middle. Germline V CDR1 and CDR2: DFQATT, SNEGSKA (reference sequence). CDR3 sequence reads: CSAIDTTNYGYTF. In DNA form, the CDR3 reads TGCAGTGCTATAGACACGACTAACTATGGCTACACCTTC.

J is TRBJ2-7 and V is TRBV18; possibly TRBD1 or TRBD2 for D (5 bases each). CDR3 length: 15 amino acids. The V gene's germline CDR1 is KGHSH and CDR2 LQKENI. Trimming removed 6 bases at V and 5 bases at J, with 20 bases between. CDR3 nucleotides: TGTGCCAGCTCCCTAGGGACCCAATCAGCCCACGAGCAGTACTTC. Its protein is CASSLGTQSAHEQYF.